These T cell receptor beta chains were read from a single sample in a study of OX40 agonist ivuxolimab in advanced cancers. This table comes from immunoSEQ multiplex PCR, and its TCRdb copy is limited to in-frame clones, with some not included. The sample holds about 26,000 clones, around three quarters seen once. The source material was CD4+ or CD8+ T cells sorted from blood, sampled in a trial of the OX40 agonist ivuxolimab. The receptors shown here come from an adult with an advanced solid tumor such as melanoma, head and neck, liver or kidney cancer. The CDR3 runs from the conserved cysteine through the conserved F or W. The D gene is left open where the match is weak. Part of the rows lack a size; the others show once, few, many or a class for expanded clones.

.,.,TRBV19,TRBJ1-2,TGTGCCAGTAACCCCGGGTATGGCTACACCTTC,CASNPGYGYTF
.,TRBD2,TRBV2,TRBJ2-2,TGTGCCAGCAGTGATAACTGGGGTAGCGGGGGTGCGAACACCGGGGAGCTGTTTTTT,CASSDNWGSGGANTGELFF
.,.,TRBV27,TRBJ2-1,TGTGCCAGCCGAGCCGGACGGAGCTCCTACAATGAGCAGTTCTTC,CASRAGRSSYNEQFF
.,.,TRBV19,TRBJ2-2,TGTGCCAGTTCCCGCCCGGGGTACATCGGGGAGCTGTTTTTT,CASSRPGYIGELFF
.,TRBD1,TRBV27,TRBJ2-3,TGTGCCAGCAGTTTATTGACAGGGGCGAATCCGCGGGCGCAGTATTTT,CASSLLTGANPRAQYF
.,TRBD1,TRBV7-9,TRBJ2-7,TGTGCCAGCAGGAAACAGGGGACCTCCTACGAGCAGTACTTC,CASRKQGTSYEQYF
.,.,TRBV11-3,TRBJ1-6,TGTGCCAGCAGCTCAGAGGCGAATTCACCCCTCCACTTT,CASSSEANSPLHF
.,TRBD1,TRBV27,TRBJ2-7,TGTGCCAGTTGTACGCAGGGGGCTGGCGAGCAGTACTTC,CASCTQGAGEQYF
few,TRBD1,TRBV5-4,TRBJ1-2,TGTGCCAGCGGACAGGGTGCTAGCGGCTACACCTTC,CASGQGASGYTF
.,.,TRBV5-6,TRBJ2-7,TGTGCCAGCAGCCCCGGCAGGGTTCTCTACGAGCAGTACTTC,CASSPGRVLYEQYF